This TCR beta chain originates from a study of blood T cell repertoires in COVID-19. Study-wide context: Samples of COVID-19 (acute and convalescent) were obtained from the United States, Italy and Spain. PBMCs, B-cell-depleted T cells, or T cells were the source of the cDNA or gDNA that made up the material.

Germline V gene sequence: CDR1 SGDLS, CDR2 YYNGEE. Trimming cost V 2 bases and J 4 bases, with 12 bases left between them. This CDR3 region has 14 residues. Authors' methods: Reference gene primer amplification gave nucleated cell count estimates. Profiling relied on immunoSEQ multiplex PCR, and the TCRdb table lists in-frame clones only, not all of them. V and J calls and clone size are those listed in that table; D and trimming were worked out from the DNA. The table shows over 250,000 clones, with approximately 91% occurring only once. The material sequenced was peripheral blood. This chain connects TRBV9 to TRBJ1-1; unclear D gene. This receptor was obtained from a young woman with acute or convalescent COVID-19. The chain's CDR3 is CASSVSGSGTEAFF. The CDR3 coding sequence is TGTGCCAGCAGCGTCTCGGGGTCGGGCACTGAAGCTTTCTTT.